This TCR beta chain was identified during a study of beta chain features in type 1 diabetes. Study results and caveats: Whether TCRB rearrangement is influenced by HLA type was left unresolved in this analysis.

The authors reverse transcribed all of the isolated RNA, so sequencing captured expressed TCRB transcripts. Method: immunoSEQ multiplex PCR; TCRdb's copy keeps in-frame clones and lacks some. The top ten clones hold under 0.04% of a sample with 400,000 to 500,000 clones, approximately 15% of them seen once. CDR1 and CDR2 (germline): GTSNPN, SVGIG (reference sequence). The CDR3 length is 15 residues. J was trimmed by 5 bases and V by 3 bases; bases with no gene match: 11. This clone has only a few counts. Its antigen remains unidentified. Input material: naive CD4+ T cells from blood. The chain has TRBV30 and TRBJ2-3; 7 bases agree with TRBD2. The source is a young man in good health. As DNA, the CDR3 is TGTGCCTGGAGCCCCGCCGGGGGGAAGGTAGATACGCAGTATTTT. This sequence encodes CAWSPAGGKVDTQYF.